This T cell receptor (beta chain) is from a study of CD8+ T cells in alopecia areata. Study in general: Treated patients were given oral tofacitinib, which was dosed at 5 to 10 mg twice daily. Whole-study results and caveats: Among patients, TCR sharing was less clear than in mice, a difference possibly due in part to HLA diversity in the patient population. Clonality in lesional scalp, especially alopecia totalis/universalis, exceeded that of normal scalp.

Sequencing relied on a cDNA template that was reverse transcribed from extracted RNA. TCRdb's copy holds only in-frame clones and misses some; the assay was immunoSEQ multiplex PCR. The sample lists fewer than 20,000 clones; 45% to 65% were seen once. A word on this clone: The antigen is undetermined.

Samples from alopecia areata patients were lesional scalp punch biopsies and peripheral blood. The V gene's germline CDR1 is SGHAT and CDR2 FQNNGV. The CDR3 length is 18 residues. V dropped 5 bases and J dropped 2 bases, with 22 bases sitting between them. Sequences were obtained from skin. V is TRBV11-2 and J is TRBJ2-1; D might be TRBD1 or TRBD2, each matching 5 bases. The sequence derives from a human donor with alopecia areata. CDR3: CASSQQNVGTSPYNEQFF. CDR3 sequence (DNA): TGTGCCAGCAGCCAGCAAAACGTCGGGACCAGCCCCTACAATGAGCAGTTCTTC. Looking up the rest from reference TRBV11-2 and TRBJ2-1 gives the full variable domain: EAGVAQSPRYKIIEKRQSVAFWCNPISGHATLYWYQQILGQGPKLLIQFQNNGVVDDSQLPKDRFSAERLKGVDSTLKIQPAKLEDSAVYLCASSQQNVGTSPYNEQFFGPGTRLTVL.